This TCR beta chain was profiled in a study of CD4 T cells in relation to SARS-CoV-2 and coronaviruses (dated by TCRdb to 2020 to 2022). Turning to the overall study: In the ViraFEST assay, PBMCs were cultured with antigen for 9 to 10 days, after which TCR beta CDR3s were sequenced to identify clonal expansions specific to the antigen. The study assessed, at the TCR clonotype level, memory CD4+ T cell crossreactivity between SARS-CoV-2 and common cold coronavirus spike proteins. A different, Illumina-based TCR-beta assay was used to sequence expansion assays from other donors in the study. HLA restriction was mapped for shared crossreactive spike epitopes using patient-derived lymphoblastoid cell lines. An HIV-1 Nef peptide pool or a no-peptide culture served as the negative reference condition. Samples from three pre-COVID donors and the naive versus memory experiments were sequenced with the Adaptive Biotechnologies TCR-sequencing kit; other data were Illumina-based.

Beyond this particular receptor, the publication reports: The study was constrained by small numbers of patients and of tested TCRs. Crossreactive clones showed significantly weaker SARS-CoV-2-driven expansion than monoreactive clones, consistent with antigenic imprinting. Because no donor provided both pre-pandemic and post-infection samples, tracing the source of pre-existing responses was limited. About 65% of donors had memory CD4+ clonotypes that crossrecognized SARS-CoV-2 and at least one common cold coronavirus spike. Since the crossreactivity analysis centred on spike protein, crossreactivity against other viral proteins was not assessed.

The protocol used for the library was the immunoSEQ multiplex PCR assay. Concerning the study's data processing: Preprocessing removed nonproductive sequences and CDR3s not starting with C, not ending with F or W, or shorter than 7 amino acids. The MANAFEST web app was used to call antigen-specific clonotypes on the basis of expansion compared with the reference and with other culture wells. To be counted as positive, a clone had to show significant expansion compared with the reference culture, at an FDR below 0.05, in 2 of 3 replicate wells. A further requirement for positive clones was significant expansion compared with all other tandem wells, along with an odds ratio above 5. CDR3 homology was quantified as pairwise Levenshtein distance, calculated with the stringdist R package after three terminal residues were trimmed from each end. Held by TCRdb, this immuneACCESS table contains in-frame sequences only and omits some clones. Under half of the omission traces to an unresolved V gene where checked; the cause of the rest is unknown. Clone size and V and J calls were adopted from that table, with D and trimming inferred from the DNA. This sample comprises roughly 15,000 clones, roughly 82% of them detected only once. The ten largest account for 25% to 35% of the sample.

CDR1 and CDR2 are read off the germline V gene as SGHAT and FQNNGV. The germline ends are 7 bases apart after V is trimmed by 1 base and J by 6 bases. From cysteine to phenylalanine, the CDR3 is 12 amino acids long. CDR3 DNA is the only sequence kept; it has 36 bases, read in frame from the first base. CD4+ T cells from unexposed donors were collected before the COVID-19 pandemic (2011-2018). The EasySep CD4+ T cell isolation kit was used to isolate CD4+ T cells once the cultures had run for about 11 days. As far as cell numbers permitted, CD4+ T cells from unexposed donors were tested for reactivity against SARS-CoV-2 S and N as well as four spike pools from common cold coronaviruses. Each well held 1.5 million to 2.5 million PBMCs cultured in IMDM containing roughly 5% human AB serum and roughly 9.3 IU/ml IL-2. Half of the culture medium was replaced with fresh IL-2-containing medium on days 3 and 7. In general, triplicate replicate wells were used for every peptide culture condition. Leukapheresis product for the unexposed donors was purchased commercially. PBMCs were isolated from leukapheresis product or whole blood by Ficoll-Paque PLUS gradient centrifugation. The PBMCs went either fresh into the expansion assay or into cryopreservation at -140 degrees C. The QIAamp Micro DNA Kit was used to extract genomic DNA from the CD4+ T cells.

Of note for this clone: The antigen it binds to is not known. One base away there is no much larger clone; base qualities are not given.

Recombination linked TRBV11-2 to TRBJ2-7, with the D gene call left open. The sequenced sample was CD4+ T cells from PBMCs, cultured in vitro. The sequence was collected from a human donor in good health. CDR3 sequence: CASSLVGSEQYF. The DNA reads TGTGCCAGCAGCTTAGTGGGGTCCGAGCAGTACTTC.